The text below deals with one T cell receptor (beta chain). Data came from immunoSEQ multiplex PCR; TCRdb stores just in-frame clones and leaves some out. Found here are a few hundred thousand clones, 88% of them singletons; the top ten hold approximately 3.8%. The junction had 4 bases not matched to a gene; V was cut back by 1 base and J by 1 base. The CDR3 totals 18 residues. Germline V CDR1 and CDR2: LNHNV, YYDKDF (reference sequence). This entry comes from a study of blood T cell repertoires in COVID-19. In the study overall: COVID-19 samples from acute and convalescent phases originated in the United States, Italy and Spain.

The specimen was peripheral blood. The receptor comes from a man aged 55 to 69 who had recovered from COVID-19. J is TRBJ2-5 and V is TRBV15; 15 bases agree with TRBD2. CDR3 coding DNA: TGTGCCACCAGCAGAGGGGGACTAGCGGGAGGTGGCCAAGAGACCCAGTACTTC. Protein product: CATSRGGLAGGGQETQYF.